The source of this TCR beta chain is a study of beta chain features in type 1 diabetes. Study-level points and caveats: HLA influence on TCRB rearrangement stayed unresolved here.

Turning to this clone: Its specificity is unknown.

Every isolated RNA sample was fully reverse transcribed, so sequencing captured expressed TCRB transcripts. Generated by immunoSEQ multiplex PCR, the TCRdb table keeps only in-frame clones and is missing some. The sample lists 450,000 to 600,000 clones; approximately 30% were seen once. The sequence was obtained from a man aged 18-30 years in good health. The sample taken for sequencing was naive CD4+ T cells from blood.

CDR3 protein: CASSAGTGTYF. CDR3 in DNA: TGTGCCAGCAGCGCCGGGACAGGGACGTACTTC. This chain connects TRBV5-6 to TRBJ2-7; 9 nucleotides agree with TRBD1. Germline V gives CDR1 SGHDT, CDR2 YYEEEE. Unmatched junction bases numbered 5, after V lost 4 bases and J lost 12 bases. This CDR3 contains 11 residues.